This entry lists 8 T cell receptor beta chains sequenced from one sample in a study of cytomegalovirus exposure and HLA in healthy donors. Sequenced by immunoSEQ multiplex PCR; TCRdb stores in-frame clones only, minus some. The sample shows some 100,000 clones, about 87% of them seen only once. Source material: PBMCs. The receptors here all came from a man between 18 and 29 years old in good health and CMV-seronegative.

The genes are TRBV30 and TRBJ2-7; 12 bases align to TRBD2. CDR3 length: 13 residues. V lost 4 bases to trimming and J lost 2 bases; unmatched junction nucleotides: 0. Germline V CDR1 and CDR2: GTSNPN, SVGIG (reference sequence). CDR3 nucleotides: TGTGCCTGGACTAGCGGGGGGGCCTACGAGCAGTACTTC. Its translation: CAWTSGGAYEQYF.

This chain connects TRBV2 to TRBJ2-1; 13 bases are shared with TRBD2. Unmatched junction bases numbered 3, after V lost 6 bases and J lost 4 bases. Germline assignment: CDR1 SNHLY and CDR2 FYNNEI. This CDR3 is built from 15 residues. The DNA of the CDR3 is TGTGCCAGCAGGGCACTAGCGGGGGGGTACAATGAGCAGTTCTTC. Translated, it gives CASRALAGGYNEQFF. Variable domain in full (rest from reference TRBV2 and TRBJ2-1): EPEVTQTPSHQVTQMGQEVILRCVPISNHLYFYWYRQILGQKVEFLVSFYNNEISEKSEIFDDQFSVERPDGSNFTLKIRSTKLEDSAMYFCASRALAGGYNEQFFGPGTRLTVL.

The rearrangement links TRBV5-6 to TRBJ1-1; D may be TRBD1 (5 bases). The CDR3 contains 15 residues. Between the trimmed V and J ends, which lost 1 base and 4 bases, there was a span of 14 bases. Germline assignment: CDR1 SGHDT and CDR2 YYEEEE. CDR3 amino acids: CASSLSQGWGTEAFF. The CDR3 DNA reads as TGTGCCAGCAGCTTGTCCCAGGGATGGGGCACTGAAGCTTTCTTT.

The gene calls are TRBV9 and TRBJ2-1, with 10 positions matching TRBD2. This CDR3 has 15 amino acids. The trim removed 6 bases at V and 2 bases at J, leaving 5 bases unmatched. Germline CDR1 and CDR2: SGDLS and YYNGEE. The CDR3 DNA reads TGTGCCAGCACCACACTAGCGGGAACCTACAATGAGCAGTTCTTC. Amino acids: CASTTLAGTYNEQFF.

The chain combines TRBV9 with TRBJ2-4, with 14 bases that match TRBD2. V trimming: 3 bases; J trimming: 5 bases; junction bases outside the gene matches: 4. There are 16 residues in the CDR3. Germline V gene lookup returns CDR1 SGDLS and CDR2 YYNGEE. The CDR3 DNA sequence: TGTGCCAGCAGCGCCCGGGGACTAGCGGGGGAAAACATTCAGTACTTC. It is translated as CASSARGLAGENIQYF. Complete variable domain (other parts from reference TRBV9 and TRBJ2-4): DSGVTQTPKHLITATGQRVTLRCSPRSGDLSVYWYQQSLDQGLQFLIQYYNGEERAKGNILERFSAQQFPDLHSELNLSSLELGDSALYFCASSARGLAGENIQYFGAGTRLSVL.

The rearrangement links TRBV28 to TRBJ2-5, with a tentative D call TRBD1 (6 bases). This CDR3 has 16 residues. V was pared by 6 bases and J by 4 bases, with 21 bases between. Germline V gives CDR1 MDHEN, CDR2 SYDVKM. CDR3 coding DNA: TGTGCCAGCAGCAGCCCGTGGACAGCCCCGGGAGAGACCCAGTACTTC. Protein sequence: CASSSPWTAPGETQYF.

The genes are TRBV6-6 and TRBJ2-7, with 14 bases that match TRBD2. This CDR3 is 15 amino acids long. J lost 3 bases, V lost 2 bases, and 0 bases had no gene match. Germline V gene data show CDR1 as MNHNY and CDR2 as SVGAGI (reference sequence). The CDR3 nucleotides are TGTGCCAGCAGTTACGGGACTAGCGGGAGCTACGAGCAGTACTTC. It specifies CASSYGTSGSYEQYF.

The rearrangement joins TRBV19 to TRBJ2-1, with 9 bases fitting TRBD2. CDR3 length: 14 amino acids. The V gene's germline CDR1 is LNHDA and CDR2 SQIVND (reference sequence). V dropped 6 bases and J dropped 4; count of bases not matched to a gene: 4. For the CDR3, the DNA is TGTGCCAGTAGAAGTCTAGCGGGGTACAATGAGCAGTTCTTC. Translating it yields CASRSLAGYNEQFF.